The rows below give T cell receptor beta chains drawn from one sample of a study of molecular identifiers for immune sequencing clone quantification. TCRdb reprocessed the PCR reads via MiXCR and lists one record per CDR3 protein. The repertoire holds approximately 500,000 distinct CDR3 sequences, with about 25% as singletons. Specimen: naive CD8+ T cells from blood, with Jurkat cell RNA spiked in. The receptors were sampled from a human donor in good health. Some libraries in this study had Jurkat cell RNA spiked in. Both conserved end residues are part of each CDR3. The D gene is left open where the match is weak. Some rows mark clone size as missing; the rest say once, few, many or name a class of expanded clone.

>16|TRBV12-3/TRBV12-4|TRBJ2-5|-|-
CASSFSGESWKETQYF
TGTGCCAGCAGTTTTTCGGGGGAGAGCTGGAAAGAGACCCAGTACTTC
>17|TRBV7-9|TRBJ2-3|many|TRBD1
CASSLSLRTGSTDTQYF
TGTGCCAGCAGCTTAAGTTTGAGGACAGGTAGCACAGATACGCAGTATTTT
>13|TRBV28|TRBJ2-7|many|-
CASSFLGTYEQYF
TGTGCCAGCAGTTTCTTGGGTACCTACGAGCAGTACTTC
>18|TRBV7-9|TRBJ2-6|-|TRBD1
CASSLNRGLEDWANVLTF
TGTGCCAGCAGCTTAAACAGGGGGTTAGAGGACTGGGCCAACGTCCTGACTTTC
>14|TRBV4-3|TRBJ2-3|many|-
CASSQDISANEQYF
TGCGCCAGCAGCCAAGATATCTCGGCTAATGAACAGTATTTT
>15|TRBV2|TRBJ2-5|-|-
CASSESPAGPETQYF
TGTGCCAGCAGTGAATCCCCTGCGGGGCCAGAGACCCAGTACTTC
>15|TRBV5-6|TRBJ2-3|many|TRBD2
CASGAPGLNTDTQYF
TGTGCCAGCGGTGCACCGGGACTAAACACAGATACGCAGTATTTT
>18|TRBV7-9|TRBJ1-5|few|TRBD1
CASSLGPGTGISNQPQHF
TGTGCCAGCAGCTTAGGTCCAGGGACAGGAATAAGCAATCAGCCCCAGCATTTT
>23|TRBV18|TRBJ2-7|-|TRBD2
CASSPLSGKVPGTSGGLSYEQYF
TGTGCCAGCTCACCACTCTCAGGGAAGGTACCCGGGACTAGCGGGGGCCTGTCTTACGAGCAGTACTTC
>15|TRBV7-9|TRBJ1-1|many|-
CASSLSSTDNTEAFF
TGTGCCAGCAGCTTATCATCGACGGATAACACTGAAGCTTTCTTT
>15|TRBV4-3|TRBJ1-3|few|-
CASSQDRVTGNTIYF
TGCGCCAGCAGCCAAGATAGGGTAACGGGAAACACCATATATTTT
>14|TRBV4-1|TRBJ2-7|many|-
CASSQGHYSYEQYF
TGCGCCAGCAGCCAAGGACACTACTCCTACGAGCAGTACTTC
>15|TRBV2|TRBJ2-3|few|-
CASSEPPGTTDTQYF
TGTGCCAGCAGTGAGCCCCCAGGGACTACAGATACGCAGTATTTT
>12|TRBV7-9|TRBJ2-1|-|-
CASSTSYNEQFF
TGTGCCAGCAGCACCTCCTACAATGAGCAGTTCTTC
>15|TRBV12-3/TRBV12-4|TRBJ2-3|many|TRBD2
CASSISSGGPDTQYF
TGTGCCAGCTCAATTTCTAGCGGGGGGCCAGATACGCAGTATTTT
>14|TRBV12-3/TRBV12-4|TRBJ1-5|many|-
CASSLAKANQPQHF
TGTGCCAGCAGTTTAGCGAAGGCGAATCAGCCCCAGCATTTT
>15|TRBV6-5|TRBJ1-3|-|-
CASTDSWGRGNTIYF
TGTGCCAGCACCGACTCGTGGGGGCGTGGAAACACCATATATTTT
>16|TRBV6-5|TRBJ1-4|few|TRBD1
CASSSTGGGTNEKLFF
TGTGCCAGCAGCTCCACAGGGGGTGGGACTAATGAAAAACTGTTTTTT
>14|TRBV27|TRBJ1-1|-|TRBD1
CASIPGGGGTEAFF
TGTGCCAGCATACCAGGGGGGGGAGGAACTGAAGCTTTCTTT
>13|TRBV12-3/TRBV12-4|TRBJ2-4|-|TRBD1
CASSRDRANTQYF
TGTGCCAGCAGCCGGGACAGGGCCAACACTCAGTACTTC
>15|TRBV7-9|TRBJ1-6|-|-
CASRLGGDTNSPLHF
TGTGCCAGCAGGCTAGGTGGGGACACGAATTCACCCCTCCACTTT
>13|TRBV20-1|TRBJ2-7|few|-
CSARDGISYEQYF
TGCAGTGCTAGGGATGGGATCTCCTACGAGCAGTACTTC
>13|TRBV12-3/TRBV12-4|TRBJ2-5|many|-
CASTPQHQETQYF
TGTGCCAGCACCCCCCAGCACCAAGAGACCCAGTACTTC
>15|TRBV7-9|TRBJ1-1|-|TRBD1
CASSTVDRGNTEAFF
TGTGCCAGCAGCACCGTGGACAGGGGGAACACTGAAGCTTTCTTT
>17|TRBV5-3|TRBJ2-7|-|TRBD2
CASSLEPGLVTIYEQYF
TGTGCCAGCAGCTTAGAGCCGGGACTAGTTACAATCTACGAGCAGTACTTC
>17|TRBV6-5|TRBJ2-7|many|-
CASSYSKMEVTSYEQYF
TGTGCCAGCAGTTACTCGAAGATGGAAGTTACCTCCTACGAGCAGTACTTC
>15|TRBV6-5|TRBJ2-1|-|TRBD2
CASSVTSDGDNEQFF
TGTGCCAGCAGCGTGACTAGCGATGGGGACAATGAGCAGTTCTTC
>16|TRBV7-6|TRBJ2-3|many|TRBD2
CASSFTGAGATDTQYF
TGTGCCAGCTCGTTTACTGGAGCGGGGGCCACAGATACGCAGTATTTT
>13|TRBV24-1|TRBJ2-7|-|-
CAPRAGAPSAPYF
TGTGCCCCCCGTGCGGGGGCGCCCTCCGCGCCGTACTTC
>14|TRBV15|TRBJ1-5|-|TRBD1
CVTSRASGGQPQHF
TGTGTCACCAGCAGAGCGTCAGGGGGACAGCCCCAGCATTTT
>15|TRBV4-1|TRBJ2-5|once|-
CASSQDWGGHETQYF
TGCGCCAGCAGCCAAGATTGGGGGGGCCATGAGACCCAGTACTTC
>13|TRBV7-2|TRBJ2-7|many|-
CASSLNTAYEQYF
TGTGCCAGCAGCTTAAATACTGCCTACGAGCAGTACTTC
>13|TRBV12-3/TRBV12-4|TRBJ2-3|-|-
CASSFYSSDTQYF
TGTGCCAGCAGTTTTTACAGTTCAGATACGCAGTATTTT
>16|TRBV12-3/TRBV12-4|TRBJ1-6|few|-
CASSTSDGPYNSPLHF
TGTGCCAGCTCCACTTCGGACGGCCCCTATAATTCACCCCTCCACTTT
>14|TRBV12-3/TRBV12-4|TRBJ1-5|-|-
CASREGYSNQPQHF
TGTGCCAGCCGCGAAGGATATAGCAATCAGCCCCAGCATTTT
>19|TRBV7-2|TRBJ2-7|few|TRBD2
CASSFGTSGEPDRTYEQYF
TGTGCCAGCAGCTTCGGGACTAGCGGGGAGCCTGACAGGACCTACGAGCAGTACTTC
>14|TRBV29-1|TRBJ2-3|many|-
CSVERDWGTDTQYF
TGCAGCGTTGAACGCGACTGGGGCACAGATACGCAGTATTTT
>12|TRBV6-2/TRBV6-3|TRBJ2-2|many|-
CASSYSTGELFF
TGTGCCAGCAGTTATAGCACCGGGGAGCTGTTTTTT
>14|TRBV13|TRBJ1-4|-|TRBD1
CASSHTGVNEKLFF
TGTGCCAGCAGCCATACAGGGGTTAATGAAAAACTGTTTTTT
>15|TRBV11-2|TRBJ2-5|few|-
CASLGDGAYQETQYF
TGTGCCTCGCTCGGCGACGGTGCGTACCAAGAGACCCAGTACTTC
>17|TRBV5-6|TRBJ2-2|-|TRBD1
CASSLPARGSRTGELFF
TGTGCCAGCAGCTTGCCCGCCAGGGGGTCGCGTACCGGGGAGCTGTTTTTT
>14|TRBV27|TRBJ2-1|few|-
CASSLGEWVNEQFF
TGTGCCAGCAGTTTGGGGGAGTGGGTTAATGAGCAGTTCTTC
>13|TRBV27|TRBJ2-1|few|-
CASSPPPLLEQFF
TGTGCCAGCAGTCCCCCACCCCTGCTAGAGCAGTTCTTC
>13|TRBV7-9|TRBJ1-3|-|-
CASYEGPGNTIYF
TGTGCCAGCTACGAGGGGCCTGGAAACACCATATATTTT
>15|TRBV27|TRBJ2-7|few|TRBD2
CASSLVASGSLEQYF
TGTGCCAGCAGTTTGGTGGCTAGCGGGAGTCTCGAGCAGTACTTC
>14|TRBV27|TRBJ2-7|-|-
CASSHIARAYEQYF
TGTGCCAGCAGCCATATCGCAAGGGCCTACGAGCAGTACTTC
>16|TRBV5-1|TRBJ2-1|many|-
CASSLEGLGSYNEQFF
TGCGCCAGCAGCTTGGAGGGACTTGGGTCCTACAATGAGCAGTTCTTC
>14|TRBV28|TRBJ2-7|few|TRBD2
CASSPGLADYEQCF
TGTGCCAGCAGTCCCGGACTAGCGGACTACGAGCAGTGCTTC
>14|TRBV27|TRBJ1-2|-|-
CASSFEGESNGYTF
TGTGCCAGCAGTTTTGAGGGGGAGTCTAATGGCTACACCTTC
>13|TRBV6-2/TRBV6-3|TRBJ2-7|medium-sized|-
CASSLAATYEQYF
TGTGCCAGCAGTTTGGCAGCCACCTACGAGCAGTACTTC
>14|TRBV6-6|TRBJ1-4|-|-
CASSYVGSNEKLFF
TGTGCCAGCAGTTATGTGGGGTCCAATGAAAAACTGTTTTTT
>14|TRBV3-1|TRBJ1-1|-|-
CASSPGKMNTEAFF
TGTGCCAGCTCGCCAGGTAAGATGAACACTGAAGCTTTCTTT
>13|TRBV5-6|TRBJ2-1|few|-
CASMSLSYNEQFF
TGTGCCAGCATGAGCCTCTCCTACAATGAGCAGTTCTTC
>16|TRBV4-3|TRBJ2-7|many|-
CASSQDWRGSSYEQYF
TGCGCCAGCAGCCAAGACTGGCGGGGTAGCTCCTACGAGCAGTACTTC
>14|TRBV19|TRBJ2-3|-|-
CASSMLDESDTQYF
TGTGCCAGTAGTATGTTAGACGAATCAGATACGCAGTATTTT
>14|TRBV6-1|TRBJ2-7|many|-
CASSASVVLGEQYF
TGTGCCAGCAGTGCCAGCGTGGTTTTGGGGGAGCAGTACTTC
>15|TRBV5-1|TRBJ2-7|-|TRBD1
CASSFLTGESYEQYF
TGCGCCAGCAGCTTCCTGACAGGGGAAAGCTACGAGCAGTACTTC
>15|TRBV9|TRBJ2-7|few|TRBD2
CASSVSGGTTYEQYF
TGTGCCAGCAGCGTTAGCGGGGGGACGACCTACGAGCAGTACTTC
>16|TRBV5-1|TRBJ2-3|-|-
CASSSKPLEGTDTQYF
TGCGCCAGCAGCTCGAAGCCTCTGGAGGGCACAGATACGCAGTATTTT